The 25 T cell receptor beta chains below were found in one sample sequenced in a study of T cells in Graves' hyperthyroidism and ophthalmopathy. TCR beta CDR3 region amplification was performed from RNA transcripts. An initial round of RT-PCR targeting the TCR CDR3 relied on the HTBI primer set. TCRdb re-called the multiplex PCR reads with MiXCR, one entry per CDR3 protein. The profile covers 400,000 or so distinct CDR3 sequences, with about 14% appearing a single time and around a fifth taken by the ten largest. Sequencing input: blood. The source is a woman under 40 with Graves' ophthalmopathy.

The chain is built from TRBV27 and TRBJ2-1; tentative D call: TRBD2 (6 bases). CDR1 and CDR2 (germline): MNHEY, SMNVEV (reference sequence). The V end was cut by 3 bases, the J end by 15 bases, with 27 bases between. The CDR3 is made up of 16 amino acids. CDR3 bases: TGTGCCAGCAGTTTGTCTTTTGGTGACGCCGAGGCGGGGCGGTTCTTC. It encodes CASSLSFGDAEAGRFF.

This clonotype showed up many times. The rearrangement uses TRBV5-1 and TRBJ1-2; D not certain. V lost 0 bases and J lost 8, with 14 bases in between. The CDR3 is 14 amino acids. Per germline, CDR1 SGHRS and CDR2 YFSETQ. CDR3 in DNA: TGCGCCAGCAGCTTGGCTGGAGGTCCTAGAGGCTACACCTTC. Translated, it gives CASSLAGGPRGYTF.

This clonotype was counted many times. V is TRBV6-5 and J is TRBJ1-1; perhaps TRBD1 as D (5 bases). The V and J ends lost 2 bases and 0 bases respectively, with 10 bases between them. CDR3 length: 15 amino acids. The V gene's germline CDR1 is MNHEY and CDR2 SVGAGI. CDR3 amino acids: CASSYEGGVNTEAFF. CDR3 in DNA: TGTGCCAGCAGTTACGAGGGAGGGGTGAACACTGAAGCTTTCTTT.

In its sample, this clonotype was seen many times. This rearrangement joins TRBV13 to TRBJ2-1, with TRBD2 identical over 8 bases. Trimming at V came to 5 bases and at J to 10 bases, leaving 10 bases not matched to a gene. Germline loops: CDR1 PRHDT, CDR2 FYEKMQ (reference sequence). The CDR3 sequence is 14 residues long. The DNA of the CDR3 is TGTGCCAGCAGCCCACGGGGGGGGCCGGGGGAGCAGTTCTTC. Protein: CASSPRGGPGEQFF.

As concerns this clonotype: This clone may be a read error of a much larger clone one base away. This sequence joins TRBV27 and TRBJ2-3, with 11 bases lining up with TRBD2. Per the germline V gene, CDR1 is MNHEY and CDR2 is SMNVEV (reference sequence). The CDR3 has 17 residues. The DNA for the CDR3 is TGTACCAGCAGACCTATAGCGGGGGGGCTCCGGTTGAATACGCAGTATTTT. It is translated as CTSRPIAGGLRLNTQYF.

This clonotype occurred a few times. CDR3 sequence reads: CASSGGRGNYGYTF. In DNA form, the CDR3 reads TGTGCCAGCAGTGGGGGCCGGGGGAACTATGGCTACACCTTC. V and J are TRBV6-1 and TRBJ1-2; D perhaps matches TRBD1 (5 bases). V was clipped by 4 bases and J by 2 bases, with 11 bases between them. The germline CDR1 and CDR2 sequences are MNHNS and SASEGT. CDR3 length equals 14 residues.

This clonotype occurred many times. The V call is TRBV7-9, the J call TRBJ2-7, with D possibly TRBD2 on 6 matching bases. The CDR3 spans 13 residues. Germline V gene lookup returns CDR1 SEHNR and CDR2 FQNEAQ (reference sequence). Trimming stripped 5 bases from V and 3 bases from J, with 11 bases between. CDR3 residues: CASSAGPLYEQYF. DNA for the CDR3: TGTGCCAGCAGCGCGGGACCGCTCTACGAGCAGTACTTC.

This clonotype was seen many times. V usage is TRBV3-1 and J usage is TRBJ2-3, with 10 bases identical to TRBD2. The trim removed 4 bases at V and 2 bases at J, leaving 12 bases unmatched. Per the germline V gene, CDR1 is LGHDT and CDR2 is YNNKEL (reference sequence). CDR3 length: 18 residues. This CDR3 reads CASSRRALLAGFTDTQYF. CDR3 nucleotides: TGTGCCAGCAGCCGCCGCGCCCTACTAGCGGGGTTCACAGATACGCAGTATTTT.

This clonotype showed up many times. This sequence joins TRBV7-9 and TRBJ2-1, with TRBD2 identical over 8 bases. The junction had 10 bases not matched to a gene; V was cut back by 2 bases and J by 10 bases. Germline V gives CDR1 SEHNR, CDR2 FQNEAQ (reference sequence). This CDR3 contains 15 residues. DNA of the CDR3: TGTGCCAGCAGCTTACCGGGGGGGCCCAAAAAGGAGCAGTTCTTC. Translating gives CASSLPGGPKKEQFF. Complete variable domain (other parts from reference TRBV7-9 and TRBJ2-1): DTGVSQNPRHKITKRGQNVTFRCDPISEHNRLYWYRQTLGQGPEFLTYFQNEAQLEKSRLLSDRFSAERPKGSFSTLEIQRTEQGDSAMYLCASSLPGGPKKEQFFGPGTRLTVL.

This clonotype has ten or more counts. The chain is built from TRBV2 and TRBJ1-5, with unresolved D. Between the trimmed V and J ends, which lost 3 bases and 3 bases, there was a span of 9 bases. The CDR3 loop spans 14 amino acids. From germline, CDR1 is SNHLY and CDR2 FYNNEI. CDR3 DNA sequence: TGTGCCAGCAGTGAGGACGCCTTCAATCAGCCCCAGCATTTT. Translation gives CASSEDAFNQPQHF.

This clonotype has a handful of counts. The chain links TRBV5-8 to TRBJ2-1; maybe TRBD1 (5 bases). The V end lost 1 base, the J end lost 12 bases, and 20 bases lay between the germline ends. The CDR3 contains 15 residues. The germline V gene has CDR1 SGHTS and CDR2 YDEGEE. The CDR3 region has the DNA TGTGCCAGCAGCTTGAATCGACAGAGCCGTCGTGCGCAGTTCTTC. Protein sequence: CASSLNRQSRRAQFF. Full variable domain (missing parts from reference TRBV5-8 and TRBJ2-1): EAGVTQSPTHLIKTRGQQATLRCSPISGHTSVYWYQQALGLGLQFLLWYDEGEERNRGNFPPRFSGRQFPNYSSELNVNALELEDSALYLCASSLNRQSRRAQFFGPGTRLTVL.

This clonotype was recorded many times. The chain employs TRBV19 and TRBJ1-5; TRBD1 aligns across 7 bases. The CDR3 spans 14 residues. With V trimmed by 10 bases and J by 4 bases, 10 bases remained unmatched. The germline V gene has CDR1 LNHDA and CDR2 SQIVND (reference sequence). DNA for the CDR3: TGTGCCACGTGGACAGGAACCCTTAATCAGCCCCAGCATTTT. Translation: CATWTGTLNQPQHF.

This clonotype was seen ten or more times. This chain joins TRBV20-1 and TRBJ2-3; D is perhaps TRBD1 (6 bases). Between the trimmed V and J ends, which lost 3 bases and 2 bases, there was a span of 18 bases. Germline CDR1 DFQATT, CDR2 SNEGSKA (reference sequence). There are 16 residues in the CDR3. The CDR3 DNA follows: TGCAGTGCTAGGCCACTTCAGGGGTTTCCCACAGATACGCAGTATTTT. Its translation: CSARPLQGFPTDTQYF.

The rearrangement joins TRBV3-1 to TRBJ2-1, with D unclear. The CDR3 sequence is 12 residues long. V lost 6 bases and J 9 bases, leaving 12 bases between the germline ends. Germline CDR1 reads LGHDT; CDR2 reads YNNKEL (reference sequence). CDR3 nucleotides: TGTGCCAGCAGGTCGACCTGGGGTGAGCAGTTCTTC. Amino acids: CASRSTWGEQFF.

This clonotype was picked up many times. The V and J genes are TRBV20-1 and TRBJ1-4, with D unresolved. The V gene lost 5 bases and the J gene lost 2 bases, with 18 bases spanning the gap. The CDR3 totals 16 residues. Germline V gene lookup returns CDR1 DFQATT and CDR2 SNEGSKA (reference sequence). CDR3 loop: CSAPVLYPSTNEKLFF. The CDR3 nucleotides read TGCAGTGCTCCCGTGCTGTACCCCTCCACTAATGAAAAACTGTTTTTT.

In this sample, this clonotype turned up many times. For the CDR3, the DNA is TGTGCCAGCAACCAATTCCGAGCTAATGAAAAACTGTTTTTT. This gives the protein CASNQFRANEKLFF. V usage is TRBV5-5 and J usage is TRBJ1-4; the D is unclear. V was trimmed by 6 bases and J by 3 bases, leaving 12 bases between them. CDR1 SGHKS and CDR2 YYEKEE come from the germline V gene (reference sequence). The CDR3 extends over 14 amino acids.

This clonotype was seen many times. The genes are TRBV4-1 and TRBJ2-5; D might be TRBD1 or TRBD2, each matching 6 bases. Per the germline V gene, CDR1 is MGHRA and CDR2 is YSYEKL. Deletions cut 0 bases from V and 5 bases from J, with 16 bases between. The CDR3 has 16 residues. The CDR3 reads CASSQETVIGGETQYF. DNA of the CDR3: TGCGCCAGCAGCCAAGAGACGGTCATAGGGGGGGAGACCCAGTACTTC.

The sample holds many counts of this clonotype. This chain joins TRBV28 and TRBJ2-1, with 9 positions matching TRBD1. V was pared by 6 bases and J by 2 bases, with 17 bases of the junction left unmatched. The CDR3 totals 19 residues. CDR1 and CDR2 from the germline V gene are MDHEN and SYDVKM. Here the CDR3 reads CASSLMGFSGTGTYNEQFF. CDR3 DNA sequence: TGTGCCAGCAGCCTAATGGGATTCTCCGGGACAGGGACCTACAATGAGCAGTTCTTC.

This clonotype was counted only a few times. CDR3 sequence reads: CASSVGGTGTYEQYF. The CDR3 region has the DNA TGCGCCAGCAGCGTTGGCGGGACAGGGACCTACGAGCAGTACTTC. The rearrangement links TRBV4-1 to TRBJ2-7, with 9 bases matching TRBD1. The junction had 7 bases not matched to a gene; V was cut back by 5 bases and J by 2 bases. Looked up from germline, CDR1 is MGHRA and CDR2 is YSYEKL. The CDR3 is 15 residues long.

In its sample, this clonotype was seen many times. The chain carries TRBV5-1 and TRBJ2-2; the D gene is possibly TRBD2 (5 bases). The CDR3 contains 15 residues. CDR1 is SGHRS, CDR2 YFSETQ, per germline. V was shortened by 0 bases and J by 3 bases, with 9 bases between the two germline ends. CDR3 nucleotides: TGCGCCAGCAGCTTGGGAGGGTACGACACCGGGGAGCTGTTTTTT. This gives the protein CASSLGGYDTGELFF.

This clonotype was seen repeatedly, ten times or more. This CDR3 reads CASSGGRRSSSYEQYF. The CDR3 region has the DNA TGTGCCAGCAGCGGCGGCCGCCGCTCGTCATCCTACGAGCAGTACTTC. The rearrangement joins TRBV7-8 to TRBJ2-7; D not resolved. The V gene's germline CDR1 is SGHVS and CDR2 FQNEAQ. The V end lost 5 bases, the J end lost 1 base, and 18 bases lay between the germline ends. There are 16 residues in the CDR3.

This clonotype was recorded at least ten times. One base away lies a much larger clone, so this may be a sequencing read error. The V call is TRBV12-3 or TRBV12-4, the J call TRBJ1-1; D is uncertain. The CDR3 is 11 amino acids. V lost 4 bases and J 1 base, leaving 1 base between the germline ends. The CDR3 loop is CASSWNTEAFF. DNA of the CDR3: TGTGCCAGCAGTTGGAACACTGAAGCTTTCTTT.

V usage is TRBV14 and J usage is TRBJ2-1, with D tentatively TRBD1 or TRBD2 (6 bases each). Trimming took off 4 bases at V and 9 bases at J, with 13 bases between the two ends. This CDR3 contains 13 residues. In germline, CDR1 is SGHDN, CDR2 FVKESK. As DNA, the CDR3 is TGTGCCAGCAGCCCGAGGGGGGACGCTGAGCAGTTCTTC. Amino acid sequence: CASSPRGDAEQFF.

The rearrangement links TRBV5-4 to TRBJ2-6; the match to TRBD1 covers 8 bases. CDR3 size: 15 residues. V trimming: 4 bases; J trimming: 12 bases; junction bases outside the gene matches: 12. The V gene's germline CDR1 is SGHNT and CDR2 YYREEE (reference sequence). The CDR3 protein is CASSPLGQGIGVLTF. For the CDR3, the DNA is TGTGCCAGCAGCCCTTTAGGACAGGGTATCGGCGTCCTGACTTTC.

In its sample, this clonotype was seen many times. The chain is built from TRBV6-1 and TRBJ2-5; the match to TRBD2 covers 13 bases. Germline-derived CDR1 and CDR2 are MNHNS and SASEGT. J was trimmed by 7 bases and V by 8 bases; bases with no gene match: 28. CDR3 length: 21 residues. The CDR3 DNA sequence: TGTGCCAGCCCCTCCTGGGGGCCCGTCTGGGGACTAGCGGGGAAGGTTGGGACCCAGTACTTC. Translation: CASPSWGPVWGLAGKVGTQYF.